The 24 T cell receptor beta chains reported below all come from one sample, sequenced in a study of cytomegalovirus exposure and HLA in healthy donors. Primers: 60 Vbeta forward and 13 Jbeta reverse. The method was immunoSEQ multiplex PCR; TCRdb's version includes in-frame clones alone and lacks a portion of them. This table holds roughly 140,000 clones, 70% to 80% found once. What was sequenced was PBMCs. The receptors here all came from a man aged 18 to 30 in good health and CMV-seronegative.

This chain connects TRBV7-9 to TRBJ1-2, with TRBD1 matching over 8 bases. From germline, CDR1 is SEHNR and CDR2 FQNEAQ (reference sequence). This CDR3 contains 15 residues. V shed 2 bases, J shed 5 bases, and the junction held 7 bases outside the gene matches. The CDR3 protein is CASSLIMDRVYGYTF. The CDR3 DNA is TGTGCCAGCAGCTTAATAATGGACAGGGTATATGGCTACACCTTC.

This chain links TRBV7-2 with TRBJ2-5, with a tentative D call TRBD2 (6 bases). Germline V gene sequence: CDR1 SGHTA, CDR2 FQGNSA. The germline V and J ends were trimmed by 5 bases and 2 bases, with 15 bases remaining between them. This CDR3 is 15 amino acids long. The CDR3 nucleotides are TGTGCCAGCAGCCAGAGCCTAGGAGGGCAAGAGACCCAGTACTTC. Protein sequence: CASSQSLGGQETQYF.

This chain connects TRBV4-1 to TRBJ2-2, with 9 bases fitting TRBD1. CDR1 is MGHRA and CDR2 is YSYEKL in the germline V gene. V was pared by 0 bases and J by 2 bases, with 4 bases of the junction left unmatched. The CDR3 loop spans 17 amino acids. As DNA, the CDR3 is TGCGCCAGCAGCCAAGATTTGACAGGGGGAAACACCGGGGAGCTGTTTTTT. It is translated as CASSQDLTGGNTGELFF.

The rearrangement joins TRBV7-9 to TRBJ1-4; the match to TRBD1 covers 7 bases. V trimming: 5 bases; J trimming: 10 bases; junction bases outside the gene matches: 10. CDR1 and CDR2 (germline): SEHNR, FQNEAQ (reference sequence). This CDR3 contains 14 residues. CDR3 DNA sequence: TGTGCCAGCAGCCCCCAGACAGGGAAGGGAAAACTGTTTTTT. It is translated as CASSPQTGKGKLFF.

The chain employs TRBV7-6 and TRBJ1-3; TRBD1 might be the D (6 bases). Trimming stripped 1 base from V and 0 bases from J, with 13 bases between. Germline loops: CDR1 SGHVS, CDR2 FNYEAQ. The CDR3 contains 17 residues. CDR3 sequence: CASSLEGHPISGNTIYF. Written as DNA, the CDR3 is TGTGCCAGCAGCTTAGAGGGACATCCGATCTCTGGAAACACCATATATTTT.

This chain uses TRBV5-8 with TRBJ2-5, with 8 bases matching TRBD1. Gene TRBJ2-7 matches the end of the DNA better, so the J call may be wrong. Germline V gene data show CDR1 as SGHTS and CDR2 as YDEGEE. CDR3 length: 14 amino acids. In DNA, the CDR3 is TGTGCCAGCAGCTTGGGGGACAGGACCTACGAGCAGTACTTC. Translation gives CASSLGDRTYEQYF.

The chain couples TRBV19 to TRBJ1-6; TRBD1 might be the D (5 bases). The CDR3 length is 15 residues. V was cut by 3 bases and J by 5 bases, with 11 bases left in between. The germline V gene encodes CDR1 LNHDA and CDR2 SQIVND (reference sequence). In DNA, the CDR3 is TGTGCCAGTAGTATCAATGGGGGGAATAATTCACCCCTCCACTTT. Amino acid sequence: CASSINGGNNSPLHF.

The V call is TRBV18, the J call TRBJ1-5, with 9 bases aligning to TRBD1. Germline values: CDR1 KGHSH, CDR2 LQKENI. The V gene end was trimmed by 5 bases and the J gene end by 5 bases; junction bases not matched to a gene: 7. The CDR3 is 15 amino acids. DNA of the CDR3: TGTGCCAGCTCAACAATTACAGGGGGCGATCAGCCCCAGCATTTT. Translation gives CASSTITGGDQPQHF. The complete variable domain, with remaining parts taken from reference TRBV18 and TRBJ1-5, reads NAGVMQNPRHLVRRRGQEARLRCSPMKGHSHVYWYRQLPEEGLKFMVYLQKENIIDESGMPKERFSAEFPKEGPSILRIQQVVRGDSAAYFCASSTITGGDQPQHFGDGTRLSIL.

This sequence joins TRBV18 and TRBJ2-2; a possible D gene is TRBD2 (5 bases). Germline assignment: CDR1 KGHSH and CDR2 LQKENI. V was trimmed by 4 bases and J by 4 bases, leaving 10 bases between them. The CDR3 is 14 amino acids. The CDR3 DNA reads TGTGCCAGCTCACTCAACGGGGTCACCGGGGAGCTGTTTTTT. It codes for CASSLNGVTGELFF.

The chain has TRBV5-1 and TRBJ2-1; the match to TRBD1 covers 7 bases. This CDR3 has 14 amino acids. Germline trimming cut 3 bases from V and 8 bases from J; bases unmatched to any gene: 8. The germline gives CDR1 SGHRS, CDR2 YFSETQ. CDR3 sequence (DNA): TGCGCCAGCAGCTATTTACAGGGGAAGGATGAGCAGTTCTTC. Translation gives CASSYLQGKDEQFF. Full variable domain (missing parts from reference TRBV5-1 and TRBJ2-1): KAGVTQTPRYLIKTRGQQVTLSCSPISGHRSVSWYQQTPGQGLQFLFEYFSETQRNKGNFPGRFSGRQFSNSRSEMNVSTLELGDSALYLCASSYLQGKDEQFFGPGTRLTVL.

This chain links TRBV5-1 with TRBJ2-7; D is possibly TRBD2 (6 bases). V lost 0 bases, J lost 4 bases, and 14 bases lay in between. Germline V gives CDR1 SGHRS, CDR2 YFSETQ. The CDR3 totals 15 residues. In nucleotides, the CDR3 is TGCGCCAGCAGCTTGGGGCAGGGTGGAGGGTACGAGCAGTACTTC. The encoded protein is CASSLGQGGGYEQYF.

The CDR3 is CASSPGQQTYEQYF. The CDR3 nucleotides read TGTGCCAGTAGCCCGGGACAGCAAACCTACGAGCAGTACTTC. This sequence joins TRBV19 and TRBJ2-7; 7 bases match TRBD1. CDR3 length: 14 amino acids. V lost 6 bases and J lost 2; bases outside the gene matches: 7. Germline CDR1 is LNHDA and CDR2 is SQIVND (reference sequence).

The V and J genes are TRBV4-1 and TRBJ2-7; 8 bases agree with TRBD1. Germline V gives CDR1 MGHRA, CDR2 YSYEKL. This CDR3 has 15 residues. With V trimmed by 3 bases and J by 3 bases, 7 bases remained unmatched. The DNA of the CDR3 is TGCGCCAGCAGCCATAGCGGACAGGGACACTACGAGCAGTACTTC. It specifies CASSHSGQGHYEQYF.

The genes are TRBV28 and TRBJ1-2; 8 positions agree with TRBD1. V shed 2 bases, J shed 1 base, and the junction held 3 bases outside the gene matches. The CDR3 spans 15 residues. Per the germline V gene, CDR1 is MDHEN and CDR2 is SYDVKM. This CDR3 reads CASSLGGQGNYGYTF. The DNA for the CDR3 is TGTGCCAGCAGTTTAGGAGGACAGGGTAACTATGGCTACACCTTC.

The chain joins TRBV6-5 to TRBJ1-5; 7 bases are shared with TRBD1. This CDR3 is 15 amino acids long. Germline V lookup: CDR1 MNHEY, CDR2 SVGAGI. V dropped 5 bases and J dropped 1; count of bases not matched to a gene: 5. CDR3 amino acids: CASSADRRSNQPQHF. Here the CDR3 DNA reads TGTGCCAGCAGTGCGGACAGGAGGAGCAATCAGCCCCAGCATTTT.

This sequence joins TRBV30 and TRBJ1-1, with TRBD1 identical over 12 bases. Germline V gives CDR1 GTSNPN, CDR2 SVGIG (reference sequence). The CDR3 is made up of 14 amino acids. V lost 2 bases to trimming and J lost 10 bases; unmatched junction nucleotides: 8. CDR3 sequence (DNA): TGTGCCTGGAGTTCCGGGACAGGGGGCCGCGGAGCTTTCTTT. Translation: CAWSSGTGGRGAFF.

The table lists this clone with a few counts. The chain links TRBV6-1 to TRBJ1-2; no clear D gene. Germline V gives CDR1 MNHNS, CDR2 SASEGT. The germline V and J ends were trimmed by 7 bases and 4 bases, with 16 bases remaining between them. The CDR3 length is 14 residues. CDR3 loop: CASIIPQSGYGYTF. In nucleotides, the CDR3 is TGTGCCAGCATCATCCCACAAAGCGGCTATGGCTACACCTTC.

The CDR3: CASSENLGPYEQYF. CDR3 coding DNA: TGCGCCAGCAGTGAAAACCTGGGCCCCTACGAGCAGTACTTC. The chain employs TRBV10-1 and TRBJ2-7; no reliable D call. The V end was cut by 3 bases, the J end by 2 bases, with 11 bases between. CDR3 length equals 14 residues. The germline CDR1 and CDR2 sequences are WNHNN and SYGVQD (reference sequence).

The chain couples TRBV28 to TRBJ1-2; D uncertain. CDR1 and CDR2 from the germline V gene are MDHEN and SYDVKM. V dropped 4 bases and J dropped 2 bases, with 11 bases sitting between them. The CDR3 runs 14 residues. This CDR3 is CASSSLGGNYGYTF. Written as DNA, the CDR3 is TGTGCCAGCAGTTCCCTTGGAGGAAACTATGGCTACACCTTC.

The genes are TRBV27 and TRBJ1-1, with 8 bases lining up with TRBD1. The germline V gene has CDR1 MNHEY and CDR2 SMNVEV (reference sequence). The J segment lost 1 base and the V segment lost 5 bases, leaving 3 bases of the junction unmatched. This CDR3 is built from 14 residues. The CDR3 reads CASSTGQGNTEAFF. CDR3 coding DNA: TGTGCCAGCAGTACTGGACAGGGGAACACTGAAGCTTTCTTT.

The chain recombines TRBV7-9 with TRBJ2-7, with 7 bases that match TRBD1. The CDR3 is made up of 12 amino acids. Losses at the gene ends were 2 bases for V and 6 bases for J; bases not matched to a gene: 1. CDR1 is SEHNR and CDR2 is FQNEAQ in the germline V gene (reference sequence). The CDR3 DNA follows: TGTGCCAGCAGCTTAAGGACAGGCGAGCAGTACTTC. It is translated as CASSLRTGEQYF.

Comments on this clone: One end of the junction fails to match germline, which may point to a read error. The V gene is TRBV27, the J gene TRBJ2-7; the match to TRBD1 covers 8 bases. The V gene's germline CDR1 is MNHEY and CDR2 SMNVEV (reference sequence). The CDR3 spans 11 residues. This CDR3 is CASSTGTGLNF. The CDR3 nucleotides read TGTGCCAGCAGTACCGGGACAGGACTGAACTTC.

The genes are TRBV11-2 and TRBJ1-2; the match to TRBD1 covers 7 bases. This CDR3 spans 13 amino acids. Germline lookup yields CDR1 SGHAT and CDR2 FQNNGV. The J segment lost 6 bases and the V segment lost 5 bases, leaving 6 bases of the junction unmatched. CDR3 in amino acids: CASSVGQLDGYTF. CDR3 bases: TGTGCCAGCAGCGTGGGACAGTTGGATGGCTACACCTTC.

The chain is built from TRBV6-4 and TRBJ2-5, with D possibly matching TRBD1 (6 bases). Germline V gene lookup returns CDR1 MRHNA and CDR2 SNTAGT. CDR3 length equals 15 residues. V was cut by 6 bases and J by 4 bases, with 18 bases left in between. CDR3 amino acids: CASRVLQGSGETQYF. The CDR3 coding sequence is TGTGCCAGCAGGGTCCTCCAGGGGAGTGGAGAGACCCAGTACTTC.